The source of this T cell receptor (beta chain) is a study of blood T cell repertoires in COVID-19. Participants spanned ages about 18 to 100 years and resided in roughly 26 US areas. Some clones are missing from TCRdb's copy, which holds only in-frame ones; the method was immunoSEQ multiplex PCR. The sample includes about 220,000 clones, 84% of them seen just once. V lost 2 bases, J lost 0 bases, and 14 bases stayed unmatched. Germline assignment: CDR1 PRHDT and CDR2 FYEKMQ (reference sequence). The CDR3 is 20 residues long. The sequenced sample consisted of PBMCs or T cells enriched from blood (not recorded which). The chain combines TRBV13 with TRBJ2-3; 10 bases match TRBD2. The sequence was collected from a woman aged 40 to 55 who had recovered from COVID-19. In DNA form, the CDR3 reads TGTGCCAGCAGCTTAACTGGGCTAGCGGGAGAGAGGAAAAGCACAGATACGCAGTATTTT. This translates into CASSLTGLAGERKSTDTQYF.